This passage covers 32 T cell receptor beta chains from one sample sequenced in a study of post-analysis software for immune sequencing data. The study's findings and limits: Among 5 or 6 TRBV segments more frequent in patients than controls were TRBV5-6, TRBV5-1 and TRBV20-1.

Antigens of these TCRs are unknown. TCR beta cDNA libraries had unique molecular identifiers. TCRdb used MiXCR to reprocess the PCR reads, holding one entry per CDR3 protein. The data hold approximately 690,000 distinct CDR3 sequences, with 55% to 60% observed a single time. The specimen was blood. Every receptor here comes from a girl aged 2 to 10 with multiple sclerosis.

This sequence joins TRBV12-3 or TRBV12-4 and TRBJ2-4; D is perhaps TRBD1 (6 bases). V was shortened by 6 bases and J by 5 bases, with 14 bases between the two germline ends. The CDR3 consists of 14 residues. CDR3 amino acids: CASSRGGLENIQYF. The CDR3 nucleotides read TGTGCCAGCAGCCGAGGGGGTCTCGAAAACATTCAGTACTTC.

This rearrangement joins TRBV6-5 to TRBJ2-1; TRBD1 aligns across 8 bases. The junction had 5 bases not matched to a gene; V was cut back by 6 bases and J by 1 base. The V gene's germline CDR1 is MNHEY and CDR2 SVGAGI. The CDR3 length is 15 residues. The CDR3 reads CASSPQGESYNEQFF. CDR3 nucleotide sequence: TGTGCCAGCAGCCCACAGGGGGAATCCTACAATGAGCAGTTCTTC.

The genes are TRBV29-1 and TRBJ2-3; 10 bases fit TRBD1. The CDR3 loop spans 14 amino acids. Germline CDR1 SQVTM, CDR2 ANQGSEA. Trimming removed 6 bases from V and 4 bases from J; junction bases left unmatched: 7. The DNA of the CDR3 is TGCAGCGTCGGGGACAGGGGTCCGGCAGATACGCAGTATTTT. Its translation is CSVGDRGPADTQYF.

This sequence joins TRBV7-2 and TRBJ1-1; D may be TRBD1 (5 bases). The CDR3 contains 16 residues. CDR1 is SGHTA and CDR2 is FQGNSA in the germline V gene. The V end lost 3 bases, the J end lost 1 base, and 15 bases lay between the germline ends. CDR3 coding DNA: TGTGCCAGCAGCTTCCGCGGTGGCAGGGCGAACACTGAAGCTTTCTTT. Translation: CASSFRGGRANTEAFF. Using reference TRBV7-2 and TRBJ1-1 for the parts outside the CDR3, the full variable domain is GAGVSQSPSNKVTEKGKDVELRCDPISGHTALYWYRQSLGQGLEFLIYFQGNSAPDKSGLPSDRFSAERTGGSVSTLTIQRTQQEDSAVYLCASSFRGGRANTEAFFGQGTRLTVV.

In this sample, this clonotype turned up a few times. The chain combines TRBV10-3 with TRBJ1-4, with D tentatively TRBD1 (6 bases). CDR3 length equals 17 residues. Germline V gene data show CDR1 as ENHRY and CDR2 as SYGVKD. Trimming cost V 3 bases and J 0 bases, with 14 bases left between them. The CDR3 DNA reads as TGTGCCATCAGTGAATCGGGACACGCGGCAACTAATGAAAAACTGTTTTTT. Its protein product is CAISESGHAATNEKLFF.

This sequence joins TRBV4-3 and TRBJ2-7, with 8 bases lining up with TRBD2. CDR1 and CDR2 (germline): LGHNA, YSLEER. CDR3 length equals 15 residues. The junction had 5 bases not matched to a gene; V was cut back by 1 base and J by 3 bases. The CDR3 DNA reads TGCGCCAGCAGCCAAGTGGCGGGGGGCGACTACGAGCAGTACGTC. Its protein is CASSQVAGGDYEQYV.

The rearrangement uses TRBV20-1 and TRBJ2-3; 8 bases match TRBD2. Germline assignment: CDR1 DFQATT and CDR2 SNEGSKA (reference sequence). Unmatched junction bases numbered 6, after V lost 7 bases and J lost 3 bases. The CDR3 contains 13 residues. CDR3 region: CSVRGLDTDTQYF. The CDR3 DNA is TGCAGTGTGCGGGGACTAGATACAGATACGCAGTATTTT.

The rearrangement uses TRBV29-1 and TRBJ2-5; 10 positions match TRBD2. The length of the CDR3 is 16 residues. The junction had 9 bases not matched to a gene; V was cut back by 2 bases and J by 3 bases. Germline V gene sequence: CDR1 SQVTM, CDR2 ANQGSEA. The CDR3 sequence: CSVENPLAGAEETQYF. CDR3 DNA sequence: TGCAGCGTTGAAAACCCGCTAGCGGGGGCGGAAGAGACCCAGTACTTC. Together with reference TRBV29-1 and TRBJ2-5, the CDR3 gives the full variable domain: SAVISQKPSRDICQRGTSLTIQCQVDSQVTMMFWYRQQPGQSLTLIATANQGSEATYESGFVIDKFPISRPNLTFSTLTVSNMSPEDSSIYLCSVENPLAGAEETQYFGPGTRLLVL.

The chain couples TRBV20-1 to TRBJ2-1, with D possibly matching TRBD2 (7 bases). The V gene's germline CDR1 is DFQATT and CDR2 SNEGSKA (reference sequence). The CDR3 loop spans 15 amino acids. V was trimmed by 6 bases and J by 7 bases, leaving 22 bases between them. The CDR3 protein is CSAPGGGGSGNEQFF. As DNA, the CDR3 is TGCAGTGCCCCAGGTGGCGGGGGCTCAGGGAATGAGCAGTTCTTC.

This chain joins TRBV5-1 and TRBJ2-5; 10 bases align to TRBD2. The CDR3 has 16 amino acids. With 4 bases clipped from V and 4 bases from J, the junction kept 10 bases outside the gene matches. Germline V gene lookup returns CDR1 SGHRS and CDR2 YFSETQ. The CDR3 region is CASSLLGASGGETQYF. DNA of the CDR3: TGCGCCAGCAGCCTCCTCGGGGCTAGCGGGGGAGAGACCCAGTACTTC.

This chain connects TRBV15 to TRBJ1-4; TRBD1 matches 7 bases. There are 15 residues in the CDR3. The V segment lost 0 bases and the J segment 12 bases; nucleotides outside the gene matches: 10. Germline V gene data show CDR1 as LNHNV and CDR2 as YYDKDF (reference sequence). CDR3 protein: CATSRDRDRVRELFF. For the CDR3, the DNA is TGTGCCACCAGCAGAGATAGAGACAGGGTGAGAGAACTGTTTTTT.

The CDR3 sequence is CASSAPGQFPYEQYF. For the CDR3, the DNA is TGTGCCAGCAGTGCCCCCGGACAGTTCCCCTACGAGCAGTACTTC. The chain carries TRBV6-1 and TRBJ2-7; possible D gene TRBD1, 6 bases. Per the germline V gene, CDR1 is MNHNS and CDR2 is SASEGT. The CDR3 runs 15 residues. V was shortened by 4 bases and J by 2 bases, with 15 bases between the two germline ends.

The chain recombines TRBV20-1 with TRBJ2-5, with TRBD2 matching over 8 bases. The CDR3 is 15 amino acids. The V gene end was trimmed by 3 bases and the J gene end by 0 bases; junction bases not matched to a gene: 6. Germline assignment: CDR1 DFQATT and CDR2 SNEGSKA (reference sequence). The CDR3 DNA follows: TGCAGTGCTAGGGGGACTAGGAGAAACCAAGAGACCCAGTACTTC. Amino acid sequence: CSARGTRRNQETQYF.

The V gene is TRBV10-3, the J gene TRBJ2-5; D ambiguous. Deletions cut 0 bases from V and 5 bases from J, with 7 bases between. Germline V gene sequence: CDR1 ENHRY, CDR2 SYGVKD. The CDR3 runs 13 residues. The chain's CDR3 is CAISESTGETQYF. The CDR3 nucleotides read TGTGCCATCAGTGAGTCGACGGGCGAGACCCAGTACTTC.

The gene calls are TRBV7-2 and TRBJ1-6; 7 positions agree with TRBD1. The CDR3 totals 16 residues. V dropped 4 bases and J dropped 9; count of bases not matched to a gene: 12. From germline, CDR1 is SGHTA and CDR2 FQGNSA. In DNA, the CDR3 is TGTGCCAGCAGCTCCCTCGGACAGGCTATGGGTTCACCCCTCCACTTT. Translating gives CASSSLGQAMGSPLHF.

The V and J genes are TRBV12-3 or TRBV12-4 and TRBJ2-1; 15 bases fit TRBD2. V shed 5 bases and J 11 bases; nucleotides not matched to a gene: 10. The CDR3 extends over 16 amino acids. The CDR3 region has the DNA TGTGCCAGCAGTGACGGACCGGGACTAGCGGGAGGAAAGCAGTTCTTC. Translating gives CASSDGPGLAGGKQFF.

This chain uses TRBV19 with TRBJ2-5, with 12 bases matching TRBD2. This CDR3 is built from 17 residues. Per germline, CDR1 LNHDA and CDR2 SQIVND (reference sequence). The V and J ends lost 3 bases and 2 bases, in that order; junction bases with no gene match: 7. The CDR3 sequence is CASSIRGLAGLQETQYF. CDR3 DNA: TGTGCCAGTAGTATTCGGGGACTAGCGGGCCTACAAGAGACCCAGTACTTC.

This sequence joins TRBV29-1 and TRBJ2-1; D might be TRBD1 (5 bases). Germline V gene data show CDR1 as SQVTM and CDR2 as ANQGSEA. With 7 bases removed from V and 8 bases from J, the gap between germline ends came to 21 bases. CDR3 length equals 14 residues. CDR3 nucleotides: TGCAGCGCTCATTCCCCAGGGCTTAGGGATGAGCAGTTCTTC. Residues: CSAHSPGLRDEQFF.

This chain joins TRBV7-2 and TRBJ2-5; weak D call: TRBD1 (5 bases). Trimming cost V 2 bases and J 5 bases, with 12 bases left between them. The CDR3 extends over 14 amino acids. Per germline, CDR1 SGHTA and CDR2 FQGNSA. The CDR3 nucleotides are TGTGCCAGCAGCTTATATGGGGCGCAGGAGACCCAGTACTTC. Its translation: CASSLYGAQETQYF.

The rearrangement uses TRBV10-3 and TRBJ2-1, with TRBD2 matching 7 bases. The V gene's germline CDR1 is ENHRY and CDR2 SYGVKD. The CDR3 has 12 amino acids. J gave up 11 bases and V 10 bases, and 11 bases lay outside the gene matches. DNA of the CDR3: TGTGCCACAAGGCGGGAGTCGGATAAGCAGTTCTTC. Residues: CATRRESDKQFF.

This sequence joins TRBV5-1 and TRBJ2-1, with D perhaps matching TRBD1 or TRBD2 (5 bases each). Germline V gene data show CDR1 as SGHRS and CDR2 as YFSETQ. With 6 bases removed from V and 5 bases from J, the gap between germline ends came to 24 bases. The CDR3 spans 17 residues. In DNA form, the CDR3 reads TGCGCCAGCACCACCCCGGGGTCGCGCAGGGCTAACAATGAGCAGTTCTTC. Its translation: CASTTPGSRRANNEQFF. Full variable domain (missing parts from reference TRBV5-1 and TRBJ2-1): KAGVTQTPRYLIKTRGQQVTLSCSPISGHRSVSWYQQTPGQGLQFLFEYFSETQRNKGNFPGRFSGRQFSNSRSEMNVSTLELGDSALYLCASTTPGSRRANNEQFFGPGTRLTVL.

The rearrangement links TRBV7-2 to TRBJ1-6; no reliable D call. Germline assignment: CDR1 SGHTA and CDR2 FQGNSA. With 5 bases removed from V and 6 bases from J, the gap between germline ends came to 14 bases. The CDR3 loop spans 15 amino acids. CDR3 in DNA: TGTGCCAGCAGCCCGGAGCTAGGGCTTAATTCACCCCTCCACTTT. Translated: CASSPELGLNSPLHF. The entire variable domain, with the rest obtained from reference TRBV7-2 and TRBJ1-6, is as follows: GAGVSQSPSNKVTEKGKDVELRCDPISGHTALYWYRQSLGQGLEFLIYFQGNSAPDKSGLPSDRFSAERTGGSVSTLTIQRTQQEDSAVYLCASSPELGLNSPLHFGNGTRLTVT.

J is TRBJ1-2 and V is TRBV6-2 or TRBV6-3; a possible D gene is TRBD1 (5 bases). Between the trimmed V and J ends, which lost 2 bases and 5 bases, there was a span of 9 bases. From germline, CDR1 is MNHEY and CDR2 SVGEGT. The CDR3 extends over 13 amino acids. This CDR3 is CASSYGGSYGYTF. CDR3 in DNA: TGTGCCAGCAGTTACGGGGGATCTTATGGCTACACCTTC.

This chain uses TRBV5-1 with TRBJ1-2; a weak D match, TRBD1 (5 bases). CDR3 length: 13 amino acids. V was cut by 5 bases and J by 7 bases, with 15 bases left in between. Germline lookup yields CDR1 SGHRS and CDR2 YFSETQ. In DNA form, the CDR3 reads TGCGCCAGCAGTCGGGGGAGTCAAGCTGGCTACACCTTC. Translated: CASSRGSQAGYTF.

This chain joins TRBV29-1 and TRBJ2-2; no clear D. Trimming removed 5 bases at V and 0 bases at J, with 7 bases between. Looked up from germline, CDR1 is SQVTM and CDR2 is ANQGSEA. CDR3 size: 13 residues. The CDR3 sequence: CSVRAPNTGELFF. CDR3 coding DNA: TGCAGCGTTAGGGCACCGAACACCGGGGAGCTGTTTTTT.

The chain joins TRBV5-1 to TRBJ1-2; D uncertain. The germline CDR1 and CDR2 sequences are SGHRS and YFSETQ. With 7 bases removed from V and 3 bases from J, the gap between germline ends came to 16 bases. The CDR3 has 14 residues. CDR3 DNA sequence: TGCGCCAGCTGTGACCTGGAAGGCTACTATGGCTACACCTTC. Its protein is CASCDLEGYYGYTF. Combining the CDR3 with reference TRBV5-1 and TRBJ1-2 gives the whole variable domain KAGVTQTPRYLIKTRGQQVTLSCSPISGHRSVSWYQQTPGQGLQFLFEYFSETQRNKGNFPGRFSGRQFSNSRSEMNVSTLELGDSALYLCASCDLEGYYGYTFGSGTRLTVV.

This rearrangement joins TRBV12-3 or TRBV12-4 to TRBJ1-2, with 7 bases fitting TRBD1. CDR3 length: 12 residues. The V gene end was trimmed by 5 bases and the J gene end by 7 bases; junction bases not matched to a gene: 4. Here the CDR3 DNA reads TGTGCCAGCAGTGGGACAGCTGGTGGCTACACCTTC. This encodes CASSGTAGGYTF.

The rearrangement joins TRBV20-1 to TRBJ2-7; weak D call: TRBD2 (5 bases). The V gene's germline CDR1 is DFQATT and CDR2 SNEGSKA (reference sequence). This CDR3 is built from 13 residues. Trimming took 1 base from V and 5 from J, leaving 12 bases between them. This CDR3 reads CSARVQADDEQYF. In nucleotides, the CDR3 is TGCAGTGCTAGAGTTCAAGCGGATGACGAGCAGTACTTC.

The chain couples TRBV3-1 to TRBJ2-5, with 7 bases identical to TRBD1. This CDR3 comprises 16 residues. Per germline, CDR1 LGHDT and CDR2 YNNKEL (reference sequence). Trimming took 0 bases from V and 2 from J; bases not matched to a gene: 6. The CDR3 sequence is CASSQDPGQIQETQYF. Written as DNA, the CDR3 is TGTGCCAGCAGCCAAGATCCGGGACAGATACAAGAGACCCAGTACTTC.

This chain connects TRBV29-1 to TRBJ1-2; D may be TRBD1 (6 bases). Germline values: CDR1 SQVTM, CDR2 ANQGSEA. The CDR3 spans 14 residues. V was pared by 7 bases and J by 0 bases, with 15 bases between. The CDR3 DNA reads as TGCAGCGCCCCTACGGCAGGGGCTAACTATGGCTACACCTTC. This gives the protein CSAPTAGANYGYTF.

This clonotype was picked up a small number of times. The chain is built from TRBV7-3 and TRBJ2-1; tentatively, D is TRBD2 (5 bases). Germline V gene lookup returns CDR1 SGHTA and CDR2 FQGTGA. Trimming left V 0 bases short and J 6 bases short, with 12 bases between. CDR3 length: 15 residues. The CDR3 region is CASSLTRAQVNEQFF. The CDR3 DNA is TGTGCCAGCAGCTTAACGCGGGCCCAAGTCAATGAGCAGTTCTTC.

There are a few counts of this clonotype. V is TRBV28 and J is TRBJ1-6, with 12 bases fitting TRBD1. Germline lookup yields CDR1 MDHEN and CDR2 SYDVKM. The CDR3 is 16 amino acids. V was pared by 5 bases and J by 7 bases, with 6 bases of the junction left unmatched. CDR3: CASSVTGQGANSPLHF. The CDR3 bases are TGTGCCAGCAGTGTGACGGGACAGGGGGCAAATTCACCCCTCCACTTT.